This T cell receptor beta chain was documented in a study of T cell responses to AZD1222 COVID-19 vaccine. With V trimmed by 4 bases and J by 5 bases, 11 bases remained unmatched. The CDR3 contains 15 residues. Germline CDR1 GTSNPN, CDR2 SVGIG (reference sequence). Produced via immunoSEQ multiplex PCR; TCRdb's table is partial and in-frame only. The data show fewer than 200,000 clones, around 92% seen once. This clonotype was obtained from an adult in good health. The sample consisted of peripheral blood, taken on day 0 of MenACWY control vaccination. The chain joins TRBV30 to TRBJ1-2; 9 bases agree with TRBD1. The CDR3 region has the DNA TGTGCCTGGAACCACAGGGGGCGCGGGGTTTATGGCTACACCTTC. Protein: CAWNHRGRGVYGYTF.